Following are 23 T cell receptor beta chains from one sample sequenced in a study of blood T cells in healthy people across ages. Primed by a sample-barcoded 5' primer and a J-beta primer mix, a second PCR proceeded for about 6 to 11 cycles. Via MiXCR, TCRdb re-called the 5' RACE reads, giving one row per CDR3 protein. The sample includes over a million distinct CDR3 sequences, 35% to 45% of them seen just once. Sequencing used blood. These receptors were obtained from a woman aged 18-29 years in good health.

V usage is TRBV12-3 or TRBV12-4 and J usage is TRBJ2-5; the D is unclear. The CDR3 is made up of 14 amino acids. V was pared by 0 bases and J by 5 bases, with 10 bases between. The CDR3 DNA is TGTGCCAGCAGTTTAGCCAGCAATACGGAGACCCAGTACTTC. It translates to CASSLASNTETQYF.

This clonotype was detected only a few times. The chain combines TRBV5-1 with TRBJ2-5; D is uncertain. Per the germline V gene, CDR1 is SGHRS and CDR2 is YFSETQ. The CDR3 extends over 12 amino acids. V was shortened by 4 bases and J by 4 bases, with 8 bases between the two germline ends. The CDR3 spells CASSRNGETQYF. Here the CDR3 DNA reads TGCGCCAGCAGCAGAAACGGAGAGACCCAGTACTTC.

In the case of this clonotype: Sequence at one end of the junction differs from germline and may be a read error. The chain employs TRBV25-1 and TRBJ2-7; no definite D call. In germline, CDR1 is MGHDK, CDR2 SYGVNS. This CDR3 is built from 13 residues. CDR3 protein: CASSGSAAYERYF. The CDR3 region has the DNA TGTGCCAGCAGTGGGTCAGCCGCCTACGAGCGGTACTTC.

The rearrangement uses TRBV5-1 and TRBJ2-3; possible D gene TRBD2, 10 bases. V shed 4 bases and J shed 5 bases, with 17 bases lying between them. The CDR3 has 15 amino acids. Germline V gives CDR1 SGHRS, CDR2 YFSETQ. In DNA, the CDR3 is TGCGCCAGCAGCGAACTAGCGGGACAGGGAGATACGCAGTATTTT. This gives the protein CASSELAGQGDTQYF.

This chain joins TRBV3-1 and TRBJ1-1; unclear D gene. CDR3 length: 15 amino acids. Trimming took 7 bases from V and 1 from J, leaving 16 bases between them. CDR1 and CDR2 from the germline V gene are LGHDT and YNNKEL (reference sequence). The CDR3 loop is CASTAHEAANTEAFF. The CDR3 bases are TGTGCCAGCACCGCCCATGAGGCCGCGAACACTGAAGCTTTCTTT.

This chain connects TRBV20-1 to TRBJ1-4, with a weak D call TRBD1 (5 bases). Looked up from germline, CDR1 is DFQATT and CDR2 is SNEGSKA (reference sequence). V gave up 6 bases and J gave up 5 bases, with 13 bases separating them. The CDR3 is 13 residues long. The CDR3 sequence: CSAGGRTNEKLFF. CDR3 coding DNA: TGCAGTGCCGGTGGTCGGACAAATGAAAAACTGTTTTTT.

This clonotype showed up just a few times. V gene TRBV7-8 combines with J gene TRBJ2-5; a weak D match, TRBD1 (5 bases). CDR1 and CDR2 (germline): SGHVS, FQNEAQ. This CDR3 contains 17 residues. V lost 1 base and J 5 bases, leaving 20 bases between the germline ends. CDR3: CASSLDGSRVGRETQYF. CDR3 coding DNA: TGTGCCAGCAGCTTAGACGGTAGCAGGGTGGGTCGGGAGACCCAGTACTTC. Looking up the rest from reference TRBV7-8 and TRBJ2-5 gives the full variable domain: GAGVSQSPRYKVAKRGQDVALRCDPISGHVSLFWYQQALGQGPEFLTYFQNEAQLDKSGLPSDRFFAERPEGSVSTLKIQRTQQEDSAVYLCASSLDGSRVGRETQYFGPGTRLLVL.

The chain links TRBV29-1 to TRBJ2-7; 7 bases fit TRBD1. V lost 7 bases and J lost 0; bases outside the gene matches: 9. The CDR3 is made up of 14 amino acids. The germline V gene encodes CDR1 SQVTM and CDR2 ANQGSEA. CDR3 nucleotides: TGCAGCGCCAAGGAACAGGGGCACTCCTACGAGCAGTACTTC. Amino acids: CSAKEQGHSYEQYF.

This clonotype was counted only a few times. The chain links TRBV25-1 to TRBJ1-5, with no clear D. CDR1 MGHDK and CDR2 SYGVNS come from the germline V gene. This CDR3 contains 14 residues. V dropped 11 bases and J dropped 0 bases, with 14 bases sitting between them. The CDR3 bases are TGTGCCCTCAAAGGTCGGTCTAGCAATCAGCCCCAGCATTTT. This encodes CALKGRSSNQPQHF. Looking up the rest from reference TRBV25-1 and TRBJ1-5 gives the full variable domain: EADIYQTPRYLVIGTGKKITLECSQTMGHDKMYWYQQDPGMELHLIHYSYGVNSTEKGDLSSESTVSRIRTEHFPLTLESARPSHTSQYLCALKGRSSNQPQHFGDGTRLSIL.

This clonotype appeared a few times. The chain joins TRBV7-9 to TRBJ1-2, with D possibly being TRBD1 (5 bases). The germline gives CDR1 SEHNR, CDR2 FQNEAQ (reference sequence). Trimming left V 5 bases short and J 3 bases short, with 16 bases between. This CDR3 region has 15 residues. The CDR3 nucleotides read TGTGCCAGCAGCACGGGGGACGCCCCGGACTATGGCTACACCTTC. Protein sequence: CASSTGDAPDYGYTF.

The CDR3 DNA reads TGTGCCAGCAGCCAGTACCGGGACAGGGGATCACCCCTCCACTTT. This codes for CASSQYRDRGSPLHF. The V call is TRBV3-1, the J call TRBJ1-6; the match to TRBD1 covers 10 bases. The CDR3 is 15 residues long. V lost 3 bases, J lost 10 bases, and 6 bases stayed unmatched. From germline, CDR1 is LGHDT and CDR2 YNNKEL (reference sequence).

This clonotype has more than one count but fewer than ten. CDR3 bases: TGCAGCGTTGTCCCGGATACAGGGACCTATGGCTACACCTTC. It is translated as CSVVPDTGTYGYTF. This sequence joins TRBV29-1 and TRBJ1-2, with a tentative D call TRBD1 (6 bases). Germline V lookup: CDR1 SQVTM, CDR2 ANQGSEA. The CDR3 is 14 amino acids. V was pared by 4 bases and J by 4 bases, with 16 bases between.

This clonotype was detected many times. The rearrangement uses TRBV29-1 and TRBJ2-7; D is unclear. The V and J ends lost 2 bases and 2 bases respectively, with 4 bases between them. The CDR3 length is 11 residues. Germline V gene data show CDR1 as SQVTM and CDR2 as ANQGSEA. The CDR3 sequence: CSVETTYEQYF. The CDR3 region has the DNA TGCAGCGTTGAAACAACCTACGAGCAGTACTTC.

The chain combines TRBV6-7 with TRBJ1-1; unclear D gene. TRBV6-7 qualifies as an ORF whose function is uncertain. V was clipped by 7 bases and J by 5 bases, with 20 bases between them. The CDR3 is made up of 15 amino acids. The CDR3, as DNA: TGTGCCAGCACCCTACATAAGACCCCCAATACTGAAGCTTTCTTT. This gives the protein CASTLHKTPNTEAFF.

CDR3 region: CSLFSGQGEDYGYTF. The DNA of the CDR3 is TGCAGCCTCTTCTCGGGCCAGGGAGAAGACTATGGCTACACCTTC. This rearrangement joins TRBV20-1 to TRBJ1-2, with D tentatively TRBD1 (5 bases). Germline V gene lookup returns CDR1 DFQATT and CDR2 SNEGSKA (reference sequence). This CDR3 has 15 amino acids.

This chain uses TRBV7-8 with TRBJ2-1; the D gene is possibly TRBD2 (5 bases). Trimming took 1 base from V and 0 from J, leaving 16 bases between them. Germline V lookup: CDR1 SGHVS, CDR2 FQNEAQ. The CDR3 sequence is 18 residues long. The CDR3: CASSLGTRTASSYNEQFF. The CDR3 DNA sequence: TGTGCCAGCAGCTTAGGGACGCGGACTGCGAGCTCCTACAATGAGCAGTTCTTC.

The chain uses TRBV28 and TRBJ1-2; tentative D call: TRBD1 (6 bases). The V end was cut by 6 bases, the J end by 2 bases, with 10 bases between. The CDR3 extends over 13 amino acids. Germline V gene sequence: CDR1 MDHEN, CDR2 SYDVKM. The CDR3 DNA reads TGTGCCAGCAGGATAACAGGGAACTATGGCTACACCTTC. Encoded protein: CASRITGNYGYTF.

This chain connects TRBV6-1 to TRBJ1-1, with 9 bases identical to TRBD1. The ends lost 6 bases at V and 1 base at J; junction bases unmatched: 12. In germline, CDR1 is MNHNS, CDR2 SASEGT. CDR3 length: 17 amino acids. CDR3 region: CASSPMGQGFGNTEAFF. The CDR3 DNA sequence: TGTGCCAGCAGCCCTATGGGACAGGGATTTGGGAACACTGAAGCTTTCTTT.

This clonotype was counted between two and nine times. The chain employs TRBV5-1 and TRBJ2-7, with D tentatively TRBD1 (5 bases). The CDR3 has 16 amino acids. Germline assignment: CDR1 SGHRS and CDR2 YFSETQ. Trimming took off 4 bases at V and 2 bases at J, with 19 bases between the two ends. CDR3 in DNA: TGCGCCAGCAGCCGCGGAAGGTCCGACAGAGCCTACGAGCAGTACTTC. Amino acid sequence: CASSRGRSDRAYEQYF.

Ten or more counts support this clonotype. The chain links TRBV4-1 to TRBJ1-2; D gene unclear. Germline CDR1 is MGHRA and CDR2 is YSYEKL. This CDR3 spans 12 amino acids. V shed 2 bases and J shed 5 bases, with 6 bases lying between them. The CDR3 sequence is CASSQTDYGYTF. CDR3 coding DNA: TGCGCCAGCAGCCAAACGGATTATGGCTACACCTTC.

This rearrangement joins TRBV4-2 to TRBJ1-4; 9 nucleotides match TRBD1. CDR3 length: 16 amino acids. The junction had 9 bases not matched to a gene; V was cut back by 3 bases and J by 7 bases. The germline gives CDR1 LGHNA, CDR2 YNFKEQ. The DNA for the CDR3 is TGTGCCAGCAGCCACTCTACACCGGGACAGGGTGAAAAACTGTTTTTT. Its protein product is CASSHSTPGQGEKLFF.

The rearrangement joins TRBV5-1 to TRBJ2-5; D is possibly TRBD1 or TRBD2 (5 bases each). Germline CDR1 reads SGHRS; CDR2 reads YFSETQ. Trimming shortened V by 0 bases and J by 2 bases, and 17 bases separated the two germline ends. CDR3 length: 17 amino acids. CDR3 DNA sequence: TGCGCCAGCAGCTTGGAATATGGGGCAGGAGGACAAGAGACCCAGTACTTC. Amino acid sequence: CASSLEYGAGGQETQYF.

The chain joins TRBV5-1 to TRBJ1-1; maybe TRBD1 (5 bases). Germline V gene sequence: CDR1 SGHRS, CDR2 YFSETQ. The CDR3 loop spans 14 amino acids. V lost 0 bases and J lost 6, with 12 bases in between. DNA of the CDR3: TGCGCCAGCAGCTTGGGGGCGACAGTAGCTGAAGCTTTCTTT. This translates into CASSLGATVAEAFF.